This T cell receptor beta chain was obtained from a study of T cell repertoires in ileal Crohn's disease. This table comes from immunoSEQ multiplex PCR, and its TCRdb copy is limited to in-frame clones, with some not included. The data show about 17,000 clones, roughly 60% seen once. Included were adult ileal or ileocolonic Crohn's patients indicated for ileocolonic resection. The V gene's germline CDR1 is SGHTA and CDR2 FQGNSA. J lost 4 bases, V lost 1 base, and 6 bases had no gene match. CDR3 length: 15 residues. This clone was counted between two and nine times. Its antigen is not known. General study findings and limits: Compared with CD4 T cells, sorted CD8 cells carried more expanded clones. Clonal expansions were more frequent in active smokers than non-smokers at surgery.

The J gene is TRBJ1-2, the V gene TRBV7-2; TRBD1 matches at 7 bases. This TCR was sampled from an adult with Crohn's disease. The material sequenced was ileal tissue. The CDR3 reads CASSLVVGGVYGYTF. As DNA, the CDR3 is TGTGCCAGCAGCTTAGTCGTAGGGGGCGTCTATGGCTACACCTTC.